The subject of this entry is one TCR beta chain. Trimming took 4 bases from V and 9 from J, leaving 10 bases between them. The CDR3 sequence is 12 residues long. Germline V lookup: CDR1 LGHDT, CDR2 YNNKEL (reference sequence). Sequenced by immunoSEQ multiplex PCR; TCRdb stores in-frame clones only, minus some. The sample contains about 270,000 clones, approximately 90% of which appear only once. These data are taken from a study of blood T cell repertoires in COVID-19. Study-level background: Whether acute or convalescent, the COVID-19 samples came from the United States, Italy and Spain. From T cells, B-cell-depleted T cells, or PBMCs came the material, which was cDNA or gDNA.

Donors were grouped by their self-reported clinical history. This chain uses TRBV3-1 (or the pseudogene TRBV3-2) with TRBJ2-1, with no clear D. Sequenced: PBMCs or T cells enriched from blood (not recorded which). The receptor was derived from a woman aged 18-29 years who had recovered from COVID-19. The CDR3: CASSPTGAEQFF. DNA of the CDR3: TGTGCCAGCAGCCCAACGGGTGCTGAGCAGTTCTTC.